The 13 T cell receptor beta chains below come from one sample, sequenced in a study of CD4 T cells in relation to SARS-CoV-2 and coronaviruses. Their target antigens are unknown. Profiled with immunoSEQ multiplex PCR; TCRdb holds only in-frame clones, not every one. In the table there are around 18,000 clones, about 80% of which are singletons. Before the COVID-19 pandemic, during about 2010-2018, CD4+ T cells were taken from unexposed donors. CD4+ T cells were isolated from the cells after more than 8 days of culture. The sequencing input was CD4+ T cells from PBMCs, cultured in vitro. These receptor sequences come from a human donor in good health.

The V call is TRBV5-1, the J call TRBJ2-1, with TRBD2 matching 9 bases. The CDR3 sequence is 15 residues long. The V gene end was trimmed by 2 bases and the J gene end by 8 bases; junction bases not matched to a gene: 8. Per the germline V gene, CDR1 is SGHRS and CDR2 is YFSETQ. DNA of the CDR3: TGCGCCAGCAGCTTTGGTATTAGCGGGAGATATGAGCAGTTCTTC. It is translated as CASSFGISGRYEQFF.

The V call is TRBV2, the J call TRBJ2-7; D might be TRBD1 (6 bases). CDR1 SNHLY and CDR2 FYNNEI come from the germline V gene. This CDR3 is 15 amino acids long. The V end lost 5 bases, the J end lost 2 bases, and 16 bases lay between the germline ends. The CDR3 region has the DNA TGTGCCAGCAGTCCGACCTCAAGGACAGCCTACGAGCAGTACTTC. It translates to CASSPTSRTAYEQYF.

The rearrangement links TRBV5-6 to TRBJ2-1, with 7 bases that match TRBD1. Germline loops: CDR1 SGHDT, CDR2 YYEEEE. V was clipped by 4 bases and J by 3 bases; unmatched bases: 7. This CDR3 region has 15 residues. The CDR3 spells CASSPPGQSYNEQFF. CDR3 sequence (DNA): TGTGCCAGCAGCCCACCGGGACAGAGCTACAATGAGCAGTTCTTC.

The chain is built from TRBV2 and TRBJ2-5, with 12 bases that match TRBD2. CDR1 and CDR2 from the germline V gene are SNHLY and FYNNEI. V lost 4 bases, J lost 3 bases, and 12 bases stayed unmatched. The length of the CDR3 is 18 residues. CDR3 loop: CASSAIYLAGGPEETQYF. The CDR3 DNA reads as TGTGCCAGCAGTGCGATATATCTAGCGGGAGGGCCAGAAGAGACCCAGTACTTC.

This sequence joins TRBV5-5 and TRBJ1-2; D not resolved. Germline lookup yields CDR1 SGHKS and CDR2 YYEKEE (reference sequence). The CDR3 contains 14 residues. V lost 0 bases to trimming and J lost 3 bases, with 9 bases between them. This CDR3 reads CASSLGTPDYGYTF. In DNA, the CDR3 is TGTGCCAGCAGCTTGGGTACACCTGACTATGGCTACACCTTC. The variable domain in full, completed from reference TRBV5-5 and TRBJ1-2, reads DAGVTQSPTHLIKTRGQQVTLRCSPISGHKSVSWYQQVLGQGPQFIFQYYEKEERGRGNFPDRFSARQFPNYSSELNVNALLLGDSALYLCASSLGTPDYGYTFGSGTRLTVV.

This clone has a handful of counts. The chain couples TRBV7-8 to TRBJ2-7; no clear D. The CDR3 runs to 13 residues. V lost 0 bases and J 2 bases, leaving 5 bases between the germline ends. CDR1 and CDR2 (germline): SGHVS, FQNEAQ. The chain's CDR3 is CASSLAHTYEQYF. DNA of the CDR3: TGTGCCAGCAGCTTAGCCCACACCTACGAGCAGTACTTC.

This chain joins TRBV7-3 and TRBJ2-1, with D perhaps matching TRBD1 or TRBD2 (7 bases each). The CDR3 covers 12 residues. V was clipped by 10 bases and J by 6 bases, with 13 bases between them. In germline, CDR1 is SGHTA, CDR2 FQGTGA. The CDR3 coding sequence is TGTGCCATCCAGGGGGGGCTCAATGAGCAGTTCTTC. It translates to CAIQGGLNEQFF.

A single count supports this clone. The chain has TRBV30 and TRBJ2-7; TRBD2 agrees at 14 bases. CDR3 length: 13 residues. Germline CDR1 GTSNPN, CDR2 SVGIG (reference sequence). CDR3 sequence: CAGGLAGVHEQYF. CDR3 DNA: TGTGCGGGGGGACTAGCGGGAGTCCACGAGCAGTACTTC.

This clone came up a few times. The rearrangement joins TRBV30 to TRBJ1-6, with 7 positions matching TRBD1. Germline-derived CDR1 and CDR2 are GTSNPN and SVGIG (reference sequence). V shed 4 bases, J shed 5 bases, and the junction held 8 bases outside the gene matches. The CDR3 has 15 residues. CDR3: CAWKYRGGDNSPLHF. The CDR3, as DNA: TGTGCCTGGAAGTACAGGGGAGGGGATAATTCACCCCTCCACTTT.

The genes are TRBV7-9 and TRBJ2-5; tentative D call: TRBD1 (5 bases). Trimming took 5 bases from V and 4 from J, leaving 14 bases between them. This CDR3 has 14 residues. Germline lookup yields CDR1 SEHNR and CDR2 FQNEAQ (reference sequence). Written as DNA, the CDR3 is TGTGCCAGCAGCACCCAGACAGCTGGAGAGACCCAGTACTTC. Translating it yields CASSTQTAGETQYF.

The chain combines TRBV12-3 or TRBV12-4 with TRBJ2-2, with D unclear. V was shortened by 9 bases and J by 5 bases, with 10 bases between the two germline ends. This CDR3 contains 12 residues. CDR3 DNA: TGTGCCAGAACTGCGCGTACCGGGGAGCTGTTTTTT. Protein sequence: CARTARTGELFF.

The chain's CDR3 is CARLPEDRSSYEQYF. The DNA of the CDR3 is TGTGCCAGACTACCGGAGGACAGAAGCTCCTACGAGCAGTACTTC. The V and J genes are TRBV19 and TRBJ2-7; D is possibly TRBD1 (6 bases). The CDR3 loop spans 15 amino acids. CDR1 and CDR2 from the germline V gene are LNHDA and SQIVND (reference sequence). Trimming took off 9 bases at V and 0 bases at J, with 18 bases between the two ends.

This clone was seen only a few times. The rearrangement uses TRBV19 and TRBJ2-2; D gene unclear. The CDR3 loop spans 11 amino acids. Germline V gives CDR1 LNHDA, CDR2 SQIVND (reference sequence). CDR3 in DNA: TGTGCAGCAGCCAGTGCCGGGGAGCTGTTTTTT. Residues: CAAASAGELFF.